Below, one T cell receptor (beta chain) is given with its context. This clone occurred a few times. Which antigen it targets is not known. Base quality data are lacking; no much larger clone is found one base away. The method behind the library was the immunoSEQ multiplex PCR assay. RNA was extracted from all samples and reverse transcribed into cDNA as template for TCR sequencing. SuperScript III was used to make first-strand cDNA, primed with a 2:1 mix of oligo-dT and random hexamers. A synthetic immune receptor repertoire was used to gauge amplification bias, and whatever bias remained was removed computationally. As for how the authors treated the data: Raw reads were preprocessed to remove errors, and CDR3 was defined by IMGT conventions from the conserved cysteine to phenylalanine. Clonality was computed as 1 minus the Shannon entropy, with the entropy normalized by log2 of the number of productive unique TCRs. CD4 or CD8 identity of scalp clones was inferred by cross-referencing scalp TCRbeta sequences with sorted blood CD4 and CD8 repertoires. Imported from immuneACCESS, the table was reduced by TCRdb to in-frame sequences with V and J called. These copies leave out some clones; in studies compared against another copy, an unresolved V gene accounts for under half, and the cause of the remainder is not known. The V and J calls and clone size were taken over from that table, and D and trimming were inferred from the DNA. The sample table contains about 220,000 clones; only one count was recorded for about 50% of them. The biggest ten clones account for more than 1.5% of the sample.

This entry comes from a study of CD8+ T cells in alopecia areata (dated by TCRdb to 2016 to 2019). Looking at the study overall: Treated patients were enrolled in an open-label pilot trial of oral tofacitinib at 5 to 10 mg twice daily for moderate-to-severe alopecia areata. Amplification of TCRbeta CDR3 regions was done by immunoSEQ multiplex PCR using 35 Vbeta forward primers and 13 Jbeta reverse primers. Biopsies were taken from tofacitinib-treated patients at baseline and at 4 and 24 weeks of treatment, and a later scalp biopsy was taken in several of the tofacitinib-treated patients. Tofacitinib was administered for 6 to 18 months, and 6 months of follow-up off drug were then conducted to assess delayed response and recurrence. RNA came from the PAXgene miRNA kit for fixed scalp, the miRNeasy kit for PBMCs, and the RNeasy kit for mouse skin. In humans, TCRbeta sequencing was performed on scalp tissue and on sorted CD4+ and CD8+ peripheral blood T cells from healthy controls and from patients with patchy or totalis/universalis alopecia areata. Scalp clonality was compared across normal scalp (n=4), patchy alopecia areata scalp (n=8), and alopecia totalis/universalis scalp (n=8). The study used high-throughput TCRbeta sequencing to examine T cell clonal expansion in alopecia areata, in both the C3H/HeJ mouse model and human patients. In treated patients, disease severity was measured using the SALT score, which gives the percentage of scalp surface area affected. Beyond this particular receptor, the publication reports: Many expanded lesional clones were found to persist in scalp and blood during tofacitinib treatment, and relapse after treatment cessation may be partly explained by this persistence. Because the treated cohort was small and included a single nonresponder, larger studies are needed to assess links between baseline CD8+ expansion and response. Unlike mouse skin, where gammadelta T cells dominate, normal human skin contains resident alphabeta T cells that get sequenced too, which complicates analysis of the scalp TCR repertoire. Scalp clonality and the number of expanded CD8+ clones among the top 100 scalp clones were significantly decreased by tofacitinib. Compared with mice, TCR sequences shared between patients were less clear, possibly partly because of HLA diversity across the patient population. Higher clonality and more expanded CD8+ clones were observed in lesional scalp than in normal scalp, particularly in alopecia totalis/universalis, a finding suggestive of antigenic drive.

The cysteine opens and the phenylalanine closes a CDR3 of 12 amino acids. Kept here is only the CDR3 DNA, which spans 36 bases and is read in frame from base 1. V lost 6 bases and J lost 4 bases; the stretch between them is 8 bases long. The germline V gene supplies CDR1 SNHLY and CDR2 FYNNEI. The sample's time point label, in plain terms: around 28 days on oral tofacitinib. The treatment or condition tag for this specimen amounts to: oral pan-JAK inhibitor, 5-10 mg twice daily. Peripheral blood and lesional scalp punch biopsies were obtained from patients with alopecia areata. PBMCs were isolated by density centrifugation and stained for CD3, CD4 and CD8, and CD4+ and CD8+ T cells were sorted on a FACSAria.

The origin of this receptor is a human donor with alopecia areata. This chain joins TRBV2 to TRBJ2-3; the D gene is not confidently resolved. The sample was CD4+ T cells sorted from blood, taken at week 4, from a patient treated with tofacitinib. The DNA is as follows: TGTGCCAGCAGGGCAGGCCCAGATACGCAGTATTTT. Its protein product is CASRAGPDTQYF.